The 22 T cell receptor beta chains below all came from one sample that was sequenced in a study of human T cells and chemical hapten exposure. Time point defined: patch test 2, 6 weeks after DPC sensitization. The treatment was: therapeutic diphenylcyclopropenone sensitization with weekly scalp DPC. TCRdb used MiXCR to reprocess the RACE reads, holding one entry per CDR3 protein. The sample shows some 57,000 distinct CDR3 sequences, 7.5% to 10% of them seen only once. The sample here was whole blood, taken in connection with sensitization to the hapten diphenylcyclopropenone (DPC). These receptors all stem from a woman aged 50 to 65 with alopecia areata. Some clones in this sample may be carry-over from other donors' samples.

This clonotype was seen repeatedly, ten times or more. This sequence joins TRBV7-9 and TRBJ1-3; 7 bases map to TRBD1. Germline assignment: CDR1 SEHNR and CDR2 FQNEAQ (reference sequence). V lost 5 bases and J lost 1; bases outside the gene matches: 11. The CDR3 has 17 amino acids. The CDR3 loop reads CASSTSYGRGSGNTIYF. In nucleotides, the CDR3 is TGTGCCAGCAGCACCTCTTACGGCAGGGGGTCTGGAAACACCATATATTTT.

The chain links TRBV7-2 to TRBJ2-7; TRBD2 might be the D (6 bases). This CDR3 comprises 18 residues. Germline lookup yields CDR1 SGHTA and CDR2 FQGNSA. V was cut by 3 bases and J by 2 bases, with 23 bases left in between. The CDR3 loop reads CASSLPSTPGLLAYEQYF. DNA for the CDR3: TGTGCCAGCAGCTTGCCTTCCACCCCGGGACTGCTGGCCTACGAGCAGTACTTC. The full variable domain, in which reference TRBV7-2 and TRBJ2-7 provide the parts outside the CDR3, is GAGVSQSPSNKVTEKGKDVELRCDPISGHTALYWYRQSLGQGLEFLIYFQGNSAPDKSGLPSDRFSAERTGGSVSTLTIQRTQQEDSAVYLCASSLPSTPGLLAYEQYFGPGTRLTVT.

The chain links TRBV27 to TRBJ2-7; 8 nucleotides line up with TRBD2. Trimming removed 3 bases from V and 4 bases from J; junction bases left unmatched: 8. In germline, CDR1 is MNHEY, CDR2 SMNVEV (reference sequence). The length of the CDR3 is 15 residues. The DNA for the CDR3 is TGTGCCAGCAGTTTTACCCCTAGCGGGTCATACGAGCAGTACTTC. Translation: CASSFTPSGSYEQYF.

The table lists this clonotype with many counts. The chain is built from TRBV4-3 and TRBJ1-4, with no clear D. Between the trimmed V and J ends, which lost 0 bases and 7 bases, there was a span of 12 bases. This CDR3 contains 15 residues. CDR1 and CDR2 (germline): LGHNA, YSLEER. For the CDR3, the DNA is TGCGCCAGCAGCCAAGACTGGGCAGGTGGTGAAAAACTGTTTTTT. Protein product: CASSQDWAGGEKLFF.

This chain joins TRBV3-1 and TRBJ1-5; a weak D match, TRBD1 (6 bases). Germline V CDR1 and CDR2: LGHDT, YNNKEL (reference sequence). The CDR3 consists of 18 residues. Trimming took off 0 bases at V and 3 bases at J, with 18 bases between the two ends. CDR3 DNA: TGTGCCAGCAGCCAAGATCTCGACAGGAGGAATCTCAATCAGCCCCAGCATTTT. This sequence encodes CASSQDLDRRNLNQPQHF.

The V and J genes are TRBV6-6 and TRBJ2-3; 7 nucleotides line up with TRBD2. The CDR3 is made up of 17 amino acids. The V segment lost 0 bases and the J segment 0 bases; nucleotides outside the gene matches: 6. Per germline, CDR1 MNHNY and CDR2 SVGAGI (reference sequence). The CDR3 here is CASSYSKLAASTDTQYF. Here the CDR3 DNA reads TGTGCCAGCAGTTACTCGAAGCTAGCGGCTAGCACAGATACGCAGTATTTT.

This clonotype was found a few times. The chain couples TRBV11-2 to TRBJ2-3; D gene unclear. V shed 1 base and J shed 0 bases, with 5 bases lying between them. Germline V gene sequence: CDR1 SGHAT, CDR2 FQNNGV. The CDR3 is 14 residues long. CDR3 sequence reads: CASSLASSTDTQYF. The CDR3 DNA is TGTGCCAGCAGCTTAGCGAGTAGCACAGATACGCAGTATTTT.

The CDR3 region is CASSSNDRRGPETQYF. The CDR3 coding sequence is TGTGCCAGCAGCTCAAACGACAGGAGGGGGCCAGAGACCCAGTACTTC. The rearrangement joins TRBV6-2 or TRBV6-3 to TRBJ2-5; TRBD1 is a possible D gene (7 bases). The germline V gene has CDR1 MNHEY and CDR2 SVGEGT. Between the trimmed V and J ends, which lost 6 bases and 4 bases, there was a span of 21 bases. CDR3 length equals 16 residues.

This clonotype was detected a few times. The chain is built from TRBV16 and TRBJ2-7; either TRBD1 or TRBD2 may fit D (5 bases each). Germline CDR1 KGHSY, CDR2 FQNENV. The CDR3 runs to 13 residues. Trimming shortened V by 0 bases and J by 13 bases, and 16 bases separated the two germline ends. The CDR3 protein is CASSQSGTDPNYF. In DNA form, the CDR3 reads TGTGCCAGCAGCCAATCTGGGACGGATCCAAATTACTTC.

In its sample, this clonotype was seen a few times. V gene TRBV4-3 combines with J gene TRBJ2-3, with D unclear. From germline, CDR1 is LGHNA and CDR2 YSLEER. The CDR3 contains 13 residues. V gave up 0 bases and J gave up 6 bases, with 7 bases separating them. CDR3 loop: CASSQDFVDTQYF. In DNA form, the CDR3 reads TGCGCCAGCAGCCAAGATTTTGTGGATACGCAGTATTTT.

This clonotype was seen a few times. The chain recombines TRBV12-3 or TRBV12-4 with TRBJ2-7; no clear D. Trimming removed 5 bases at V and 1 base at J, with 15 bases between. The CDR3 consists of 15 residues. CDR3 in amino acids: CASSPRPFRSYEQYF. In DNA, the CDR3 is TGTGCCAGCAGTCCCAGACCCTTCAGGTCCTACGAGCAGTACTTC.

V and J are TRBV19 and TRBJ2-4; a possible D gene is TRBD1 (5 bases). Germline-derived CDR1 and CDR2 are LNHDA and SQIVND (reference sequence). The CDR3 sequence is 15 residues long. Between the trimmed V and J ends, which lost 4 bases and 0 bases, there was a span of 10 bases. The CDR3 DNA reads TGTGCCAGTAGTACCCGGACACTAGCCAAAAACATTCAGTACTTC. It codes for CASSTRTLAKNIQYF.

In its sample, this clonotype was seen a few times. The V gene is TRBV7-9, the J gene TRBJ1-4; D possibly corresponds to TRBD1 (5 bases). V shed 5 bases and J shed 8 bases, with 18 bases lying between them. CDR3 length equals 15 residues. Germline V gene lookup returns CDR1 SEHNR and CDR2 FQNEAQ (reference sequence). CDR3 region: CASSPTGLTAEKLFF. CDR3 bases: TGTGCCAGCAGCCCGACGGGGCTAACGGCGGAAAAACTGTTTTTT.

V is TRBV3-1 and J is TRBJ1-5; no reliable D call. The CDR3 sequence is 14 residues long. The germline V and J ends were trimmed by 2 bases and 1 base, with 6 bases remaining between them. Germline V gene lookup returns CDR1 LGHDT and CDR2 YNNKEL (reference sequence). CDR3 sequence: CASSQTASNQPQHF. Here the CDR3 DNA reads TGTGCCAGCAGCCAAACGGCGAGCAATCAGCCCCAGCATTTT.

This rearrangement joins TRBV6-1 to TRBJ1-1; D is unresolved. V was cut by 4 bases and J by 2 bases, with 8 bases left in between. Germline V CDR1 and CDR2: MNHNS, SASEGT. This CDR3 is 13 amino acids long. CDR3 bases: TGTGCCAGCAGTGTGGAAGGAAACACTGAAGCTTTCTTT. Its translation is CASSVEGNTEAFF.

This clonotype was recorded many times. The chain has TRBV29-1 and TRBJ1-1; weak D call: TRBD1 (5 bases). The V gene's germline CDR1 is SQVTM and CDR2 ANQGSEA. Trimming took off 7 bases at V and 4 bases at J, with 13 bases between the two ends. The CDR3 extends over 12 amino acids. CDR3 coding DNA: TGCAGCGGGGCAACAGGTCGCACTGAAGCTTTCTTT. It specifies CSGATGRTEAFF.

This clonotype was seen a handful of times. The chain carries TRBV27 and TRBJ2-5, with D maybe TRBD1 (6 bases). Between the trimmed V and J ends, which lost 4 bases and 4 bases, there was a span of 16 bases. This CDR3 region has 15 residues. The germline gives CDR1 MNHEY, CDR2 SMNVEV (reference sequence). CDR3 protein: CASSSRPGHRETQYF. CDR3 coding DNA: TGTGCCAGCAGTTCCCGACCGGGACACAGAGAGACCCAGTACTTC.

This clonotype was recorded a few times. This chain connects TRBV7-2 to TRBJ2-3, with 7 nucleotides matching TRBD1. Germline V gene lookup returns CDR1 SGHTA and CDR2 FQGNSA. V dropped 4 bases and J dropped 3; count of bases not matched to a gene: 10. The CDR3 has 16 amino acids. The CDR3 DNA follows: TGTGCCAGCAGCTCCACGACAGGGTACGGGACAGATACGCAGTATTTT. Translation: CASSSTTGYGTDTQYF.

Here the CDR3 DNA reads TGTGCCAGCAGCCTAAGCGGGAGCGGGGCAGATACGCAGTATTTT. This encodes CASSLSGSGADTQYF. The chain uses TRBV7-2 and TRBJ2-3; TRBD2 matches at 8 bases. V gave up 5 bases and J gave up 4 bases; unmatched junction bases: 8. CDR1 and CDR2 from the germline V gene are SGHTA and FQGNSA. The CDR3 runs 15 residues.

The rearrangement links TRBV7-9 to TRBJ2-7; D perhaps matches TRBD1 (6 bases). Germline V CDR1 and CDR2: SEHNR, FQNEAQ (reference sequence). The CDR3 loop spans 14 amino acids. Trimming left V 5 bases short and J 0 bases short, with 11 bases between. The CDR3 bases are TGTGCCAGCAGCGGTACAGGGTTCTCCTACGAGCAGTACTTC. It translates to CASSGTGFSYEQYF.

This clonotype was counted ten times or more. The chain has TRBV7-8 and TRBJ1-1; D call uncertain. The germline V and J ends were trimmed by 5 bases and 0 bases, with 10 bases remaining between them. The V gene's germline CDR1 is SGHVS and CDR2 FQNEAQ. This CDR3 has 14 amino acids. CDR3 coding DNA: TGTGCCAGCAGCAGGGTGTCAATGAACACTGAAGCTTTCTTT. Translated: CASSRVSMNTEAFF. Using reference TRBV7-8 and TRBJ1-1 for the parts outside the CDR3, the full variable domain is GAGVSQSPRYKVAKRGQDVALRCDPISGHVSLFWYQQALGQGPEFLTYFQNEAQLDKSGLPSDRFFAERPEGSVSTLKIQRTQQEDSAVYLCASSRVSMNTEAFFGQGTRLTVV.

This chain joins TRBV7-2 and TRBJ2-2, with 8 bases that match TRBD1. There are 16 residues in the CDR3. The V gene's germline CDR1 is SGHTA and CDR2 FQGNSA. J was trimmed by 5 bases and V by 1 base; bases with no gene match: 6. The CDR3 DNA sequence: TGTGCCAGCAGCTTAGGCAGGGGGCGCGGGACCGGGGAGCTGTTTTTT. This gives the protein CASSLGRGRGTGELFF.